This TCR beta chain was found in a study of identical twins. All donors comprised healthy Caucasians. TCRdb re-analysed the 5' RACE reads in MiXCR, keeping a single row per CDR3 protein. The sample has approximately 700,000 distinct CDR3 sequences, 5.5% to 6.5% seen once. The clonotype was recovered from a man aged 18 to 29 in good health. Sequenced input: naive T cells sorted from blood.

The CDR3 here is CASSLGQANNEQFF. The CDR3 DNA reads TGTGCCAGCAGTCTTGGACAGGCAAACAATGAGCAGTTCTTC. The chain is built from TRBV16 and TRBJ2-1, with TRBD1 identical over 7 bases. This CDR3 spans 14 amino acids. CDR1 is KGHSY and CDR2 is FQNENV in the germline V gene. V trimming: 6 bases; J trimming: 5 bases; junction bases outside the gene matches: 7.